A selection of T cell receptor beta chains follows, all from one sample in a study of T-cell reconstitution after alpha-beta-depleted transplantation in children. MiXCR was run by TCRdb on the PCR reads, yielding one entry per CDR3 protein. The table has some 550,000 distinct CDR3 sequences, approximately 16% seen once. Sequencing used PBMCs from the stem cell graft donor, obtained from the stem cell graft. These receptors were collected from a human donor who donated a stem cell graft to a child with acute lymphoblastic leukemia. The CDR3 runs from the conserved cysteine through the conserved F or W. A D gene is named only where the DNA matches it firmly. Where a row states a size, it is once, few, many or the class of an expanded clone; other rows omit it.

few TRBJ2-7 TRBV9 TRBD2 TGTGCCAGCAGCGTAGAGACTAGCGGGAGGTACGAGCAGTACTTC CASSVETSGRYEQYF
. TRBJ2-7 TRBV15 TRBD2 TGTGCCACCAGCAGAGATAGCGGGAGCTCGTACGAGCAGTACTTC CATSRDSGSSYEQYF
. TRBJ2-7 TRBV20-1 . TGCAGTGCTAGCCAAGACAGGCGAGCCTACGAGCAGTACTTC CSASQDRRAYEQYF
. TRBJ2-1 TRBV27 TRBD2 TGTGCCAGCAGTTTATACCTTAGCGGGACCTTCCACAATGAGCAGTTCTTC CASSLYLSGTFHNEQFF
once TRBJ2-7 TRBV4-1 TRBD2 TGCGCCAGCAGCACGGGGGGGACTAGCGGGAGCGACGAGCAGTACTTC CASSTGGTSGSDEQYF
few TRBJ1-3 TRBV20-1 TRBD1 TGCGGTGGGGGGGACAGGGGCACTGGAAACACCATATATTTT CGGGDRGTGNTIYF
few TRBJ1-1 TRBV5-1 TRBD1 TGCGCCAGCAGCTTGGAGTTTGGGACAGGGAAAGACACTGAAGCTTTCTTT CASSLEFGTGKDTEAFF
. TRBJ2-1 TRBV29-1 TRBD2 TGCAGCGTTGAATGGACTAGCGGGAGGATAAATGAGCAGTTCTTC CSVEWTSGRINEQFF
once TRBJ2-1 TRBV3-1 TRBD2 TGTGCCAGCAGCCAAGACCGCGGACTAGCGGGAGTTTACAATGAGCAGTTCTTC CASSQDRGLAGVYNEQFF
. TRBJ2-2 TRBV15 TRBD2 TGTGCCACCAGCCCCCCCGGGAGGAAGACGAACACCGGGGAGCTGTTTTTT CATSPPGRKTNTGELFF
. TRBJ2-3 TRBV7-3 . TGTGCCAGCAGCTTAACGATGGTAAAAGGTACAGATACGCAGTATTTT CASSLTMVKGTDTQYF
. TRBJ2-2 TRBV7-2 TRBD2 TGTGCCAGCAGCGATGATAGCGGGCCAACGGAGCTGTTTTTT CASSDDSGPTELFF
. TRBJ1-1 TRBV2 . TGTGCCAGCAGTGGGGGATGGTCCACTGAAGCTTTCTTT CASSGGWSTEAFF
many TRBJ2-7 TRBV5-1 . TGCGCCAGCAGCTTGGACTACGAGCAGTACTTC CASSLDYEQYF